This section outlines one T cell receptor (beta chain) sequence together with its context. The data derive from a study of technical replicates of blood from a few donors. The V end was cut by 2 bases, the J end by 5 bases, with 10 bases between. Germline CDR1 is GTSNPN and CDR2 is SVGIG (reference sequence). CDR3 length: 13 amino acids. Data came from immunoSEQ multiplex PCR; TCRdb stores just in-frame clones and leaves some out. The table includes about 73,000 clones, 93% detected once. The chain uses TRBV30 and TRBJ1-5; D is ambiguous. The sequence was obtained from a human donor in good health. Sequencing input: T cells isolated from PBMCs. CDR3 sequence: CAWSRGVYQPQHF. The CDR3 nucleotides read TGTGCCTGGAGTCGCGGGGTCTATCAGCCCCAGCATTTT.